The rows below give T cell receptor beta chains drawn from one sample of a study of identical twins. TCRdb processed the 5' RACE reads anew with MiXCR; each CDR3 protein has one entry. The table has more than 250,000 distinct CDR3 sequences, 8% to 9% seen once. These data were also filed under a second study, of yellow fever vaccine responses in identical twins.

Specimen: memory (CD45RO+) T cells sorted from blood. All receptors derive from a woman between 18 and 29 years old in good health. The CDR3 runs from the conserved cysteine through the conserved F or W. Each record gives: clone size, D gene, V gene, J gene, CDR3 protein, CDR3 DNA. D genes are given only for firm matches. Expanded clones are given a class, and other clones once, few, many or no size at all.

>many|TRBD1|TRBV6-5|TRBJ1-6
CASSYSRDRLNSPLHF
TGTGCCAGCAGTTACTCGAGGGACAGACTTAATTCACCCCTCCACTTT
>-|TRBD2|TRBV28|TRBJ2-1
CASSSGTSGSSNEQFF
TGTGCCAGCAGTTCCGGGACTAGCGGGAGCTCCAATGAGCAGTTCTTC
>few|TRBD2|TRBV10-3|TRBJ2-1
CAISGGLAGVNEQFF
TGTGCCATCAGTGGGGGACTAGCGGGAGTCAATGAGCAGTTCTTC
>few|TRBD2|TRBV2|TRBJ2-2
CASSRGGLANTGELFF
TGTGCCAGCAGCCGCGGGGGGCTAGCGAACACCGGGGAGCTGTTTTTT
>few|TRBD2|TRBV20-1|TRBJ2-3
CSARDSGGSFNTQYF
TGCAGTGCTAGAGATAGCGGGGGATCTTTCAATACGCAGTATTTT
>many|TRBD1|TRBV25-1|TRBJ1-4
CASTPQGGYEKLFF
TGTGCCAGCACCCCTCAGGGGGGTTATGAAAAACTGTTTTTT
>many|-|TRBV20-1|TRBJ2-2
CSAADESNTGELFF
TGCAGTGCAGCGGACGAATCGAACACCGGGGAGCTGTTTTTT
>many|TRBD1|TRBV7-8|TRBJ1-2
CASSQGAGPYSYTF
TGTGCCAGCAGCCAGGGGGCAGGCCCCTATAGCTACACCTTC
>many|TRBD2|TRBV12-5|TRBJ2-7
CASGLGLAGFEQYF
TGTGCTAGTGGTTTGGGACTAGCGGGATTCGAGCAGTACTTC
>many|-|TRBV2|TRBJ1-4
CASGGGTLSSNEKLFF
TGTGCCAGCGGGGGAGGGACCTTGTCTTCGAATGAAAAACTGTTTTTT
>few|TRBD1|TRBV7-2|TRBJ1-2
CASSDRARQGVAYGYTF
TGTGCCAGCAGCGATAGGGCGCGCCAGGGGGTTGCGTATGGCTACACCTTC
>-|TRBD2|TRBV9|TRBJ2-1
CASSPLFAGGLLINEQFF
TGTGCCAGCAGCCCGTTGTTTGCGGGGGGTTTATTGATCAATGAGCAGTTCTTC
>few|TRBD2|TRBV4-1|TRBJ2-7
CASSQPWSGRGVYEQYF
TGCGCCAGCAGCCAACCATGGAGCGGGAGAGGGGTCTACGAGCAGTACTTC
>-|TRBD2|TRBV4-1|TRBJ2-1
CASRDREGLYNEQFF
TGCGCCAGCAGGGATCGGGAGGGCCTTTACAATGAGCAGTTCTTC